This T cell receptor (beta chain) was sequenced in a study of T cells after yellow fever vaccination. The germline V and J ends were trimmed by 7 bases and 0 bases, with 10 bases remaining between them. Germline CDR1 reads SEHNR; CDR2 reads FQNEAQ (reference sequence). The CDR3 sequence is 13 residues long. Universal primer sites and UMIs were introduced during 5'RACE template-switching synthesis of TCR cDNA. TCRdb passed the 5' RACE reads through MiXCR, listing each CDR3 protein once. The repertoire consists of nearly 550,000 distinct CDR3 sequences, with under 25% occurring once and the leading ten covering approximately 15%.

This sequence was found in a man between 25 and 39 years old who received the YFV17D yellow fever vaccine. V is TRBV7-9 and J is TRBJ2-7; D gene ambiguous. Here the sequenced sample was PBMCs, taken 15 days after the yellow fever booster vaccination. The CDR3 nucleotides are TGTGCCAGCACCTCAACCGCCTCCTACGAGCAGTACTTC. Translating gives CASTSTASYEQYF.